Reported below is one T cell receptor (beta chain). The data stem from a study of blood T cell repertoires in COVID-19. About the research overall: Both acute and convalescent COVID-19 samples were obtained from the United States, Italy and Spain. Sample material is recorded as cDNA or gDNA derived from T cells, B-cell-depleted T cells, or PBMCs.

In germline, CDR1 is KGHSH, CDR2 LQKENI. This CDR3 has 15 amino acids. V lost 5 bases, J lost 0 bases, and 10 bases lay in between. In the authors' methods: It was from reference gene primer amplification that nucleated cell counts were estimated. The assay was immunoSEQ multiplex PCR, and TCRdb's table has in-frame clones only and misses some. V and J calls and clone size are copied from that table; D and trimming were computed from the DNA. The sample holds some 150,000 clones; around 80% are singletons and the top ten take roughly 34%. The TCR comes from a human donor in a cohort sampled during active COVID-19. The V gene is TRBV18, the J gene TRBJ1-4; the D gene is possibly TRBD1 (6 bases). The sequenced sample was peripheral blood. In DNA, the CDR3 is TGTGCCAGCTCAAGAAACAGGGCAACTAATGAAAAACTGTTTTTT. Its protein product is CASSRNRATNEKLFF.